At least ten counts were recorded for the clone carrying this T cell receptor beta chain. Library preparation (for TCRbeta) was performed with unique molecular identifiers. TCRdb reprocessed the PCR reads via MiXCR and lists one record per CDR3 protein. The sample contains 640,000 or so distinct CDR3 sequences, roughly 17% of which appear only once. Trimming removed 0 bases from V and 7 bases from J, with 13 bases in between. In germline, CDR1 is MNHEY, CDR2 SMNVEV (reference sequence). The CDR3 runs 15 residues. The sample comes from a study of T-cell reconstitution after alpha-beta-depleted transplantation in children.

The clonotype comes from a human donor who donated a stem cell graft to a child with acute myeloid leukemia. The chain has TRBV27 and TRBJ2-1, with D hard to call. Specimen: PBMCs from the stem cell graft donor, collected from the stem cell graft. The CDR3 loop is CASSLSMMLRNEQFF. The CDR3 DNA follows: TGTGCCAGCAGTTTATCGATGATGCTCAGGAATGAGCAGTTCTTC.